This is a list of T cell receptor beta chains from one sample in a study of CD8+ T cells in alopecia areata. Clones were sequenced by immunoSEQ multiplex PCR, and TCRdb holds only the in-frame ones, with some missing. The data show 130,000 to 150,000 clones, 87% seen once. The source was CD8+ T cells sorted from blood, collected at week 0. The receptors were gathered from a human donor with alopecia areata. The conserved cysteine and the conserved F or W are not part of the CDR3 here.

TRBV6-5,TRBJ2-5,ASSWGLGAETQY
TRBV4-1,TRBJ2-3,ASSHLGREKATDTQY
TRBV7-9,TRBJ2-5,ASSSMETQY
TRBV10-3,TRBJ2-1,AISDLDSYNEQF
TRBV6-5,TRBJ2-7,ASSYGIEGGHEQY
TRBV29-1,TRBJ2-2,STGRGDTGELF
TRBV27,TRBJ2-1,ASTKTGGSYNEQF
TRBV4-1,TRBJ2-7,ASSSIPGTGDSEQY
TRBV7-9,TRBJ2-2,ASSLGLLLNTGELF
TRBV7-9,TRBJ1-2,ASINFGDGYGYT
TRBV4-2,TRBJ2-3,ASKLELSTDTQY
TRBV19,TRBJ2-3,ATTPSGSPDTQY
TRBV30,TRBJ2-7,AWSAGTGAYEQY
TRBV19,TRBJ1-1,ASSRLNTEAF
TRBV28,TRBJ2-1,ASSLSDYQKQF
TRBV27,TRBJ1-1,ASSFTWGANTEAF
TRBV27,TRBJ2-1,ASSGSYNEQF
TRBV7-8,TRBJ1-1,ASSLAADEAF
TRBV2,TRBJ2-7,ASLLKLAGVNEQY
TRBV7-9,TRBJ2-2,ASSASSGRNTGELF
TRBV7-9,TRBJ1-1,ASRTNGEAF
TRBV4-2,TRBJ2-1,ASSQEEGGRAYEQF
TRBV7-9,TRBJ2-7,ASSSGQSYEQY
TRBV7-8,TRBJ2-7,ASSSGEQY
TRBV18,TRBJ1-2,ASSPPGTPKNGYT
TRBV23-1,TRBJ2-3,ASSQSRDRGTDTQY
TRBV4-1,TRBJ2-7,ASSQSDTYEQY
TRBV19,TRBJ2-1,AIQGHEQF
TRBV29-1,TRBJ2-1,SHGQDNEQF
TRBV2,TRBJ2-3,ASRGTSGPDTQY
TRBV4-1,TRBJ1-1,ASSQDSSTEAF
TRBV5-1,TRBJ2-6,ASSLGTGGSGANVLT
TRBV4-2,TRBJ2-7,ASSQEAGAPYEQY
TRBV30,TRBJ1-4,AWSLRPADNEKLF
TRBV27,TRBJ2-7,ASSTQTYEQY
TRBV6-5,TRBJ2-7,ASSYGDAYEQY
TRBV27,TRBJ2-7,ASSFSGSSYEQY
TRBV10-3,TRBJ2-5,AISEGVGETQY
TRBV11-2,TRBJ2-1,ASSLIWSDNEQF